The entry below gives a single TCR beta chain sequence along with its context. The data belong to a study of Ad26.COV2.S vaccination and SARS-CoV-2 variants. As for treatment: some 20 received Ad26.COV2.S at low or high dose, single or two shots; several received placebo; per-sample allocation not given. The samples date from day 63 after the first vaccine or placebo injection. The vaccine delivered Wuhan-strain SARS-CoV-2 spike through an Ad26 vector. Trimming cost V 9 bases and J 6 bases, with 21 bases left between them. The germline CDR1 and CDR2 sequences are MGHDK and SYGVNS. The CDR3 has 15 amino acids. Assay used: immunoSEQ multiplex PCR; TCRdb lists only in-frame clones, some missing. Of 300,000 to 400,000 clones detected, around 89% appear once; the ten largest clones hold roughly 5%.

Sample: peripheral blood, taken in a trial of Ad26.COV2.S vaccine versus placebo. The TCR sequence derives from a person aged 18-65 years who received the Ad26.COV2.S COVID-19 vaccine or a placebo. The V call is TRBV25-1, the J call TRBJ2-1, with D perhaps matching TRBD1 (6 bases). The CDR3 coding sequence is TGTGCCAGTTCCGACTACAGGGTAAGGCCCAATGAGCAGTTCTTC. Its protein product is CASSDYRVRPNEQFF.